The clone carrying this TCR beta chain has a count of ten or more. The repertoire came from unfractionated whole blood and reflected all unsorted peripheral T cells. This sample was included in a study of HIV-infected patients and healthy controls. cDNA was made from approximately 500 ng RNA using alpha and beta constant primers. Alpha and beta chain libraries were made separately by chain-specific third strand synthesis with multiplexing indices. A single record per CDR3 protein comes from TCRdb applying MiXCR to the 5' RACE reads. The table has roughly 18,000 distinct CDR3 sequences, approximately 12% seen once. Germline V gene lookup returns CDR1 SGDLS and CDR2 YYNGEE. CDR3 length: 14 residues. V was cut by 2 bases and J by 6 bases, with 12 bases left in between.

The sample taken for sequencing was blood. V is TRBV9 and J is TRBJ1-5; no clear D. The sequence was obtained from an adult in good health. CDR3 sequence: CASSVGVTGQPQHF. In DNA, the CDR3 is TGTGCCAGCAGCGTTGGAGTCACCGGTCAGCCCCAGCATTTT. The whole variable domain, remainder taken from reference TRBV9 and TRBJ1-5, is DSGVTQTPKHLITATGQRVTLRCSPRSGDLSVYWYQQSLDQGLQFLIQYYNGEERAKGNILERFSAQQFPDLHSELNLSSLELGDSALYFCASSVGVTGQPQHFGDGTRLSIL.